These 21 T cell receptor beta chains originate from one sample sequenced in a study of T-cell reconstitution after alpha-beta-depleted transplantation in children. Library preparation (for TCRbeta) was performed with unique molecular identifiers. TCRdb used MiXCR to reprocess the PCR reads, holding one entry per CDR3 protein. The sample has about a million distinct CDR3 sequences; about 31% are singletons. The specimen comprised PBMCs, mostly from graft donor cells, sampled 360 days after TCRalphabeta/CD19-depleted stem cell transplant. Receptors originate from a boy younger than two who had a stem cell transplant for SCID, so the T cells may come from the graft donor.

This clonotype was seen repeatedly, ten times or more. The chain has TRBV2 and TRBJ2-1; D is unresolved. Germline V gene sequence: CDR1 SNHLY, CDR2 FYNNEI. The CDR3 is 18 residues long. V lost 3 bases, J lost 0 bases, and 18 bases lay in between. Here the CDR3 DNA reads TGTGCCAGCAGTGATGAGAGTGGCCGAGTCTTCTCCTACAATGAGCAGTTCTTC. The encoded protein is CASSDESGRVFSYNEQFF.

This chain joins TRBV10-3 and TRBJ2-7; 11 nucleotides agree with TRBD1. CDR3 length: 15 residues. Germline V gene data show CDR1 as ENHRY and CDR2 as SYGVKD. V lost 3 bases to trimming and J lost 5 bases; unmatched junction nucleotides: 6. The DNA of the CDR3 is TGTGCCATCAGTGACTCCAGGACAGGGGGCAACGAGCAGTACTTC. Its protein product is CAISDSRTGGNEQYF.

This chain links TRBV28 with TRBJ1-4; 10 bases map to TRBD1. The CDR3 length is 15 residues. Germline V lookup: CDR1 MDHEN, CDR2 SYDVKM. V dropped 5 bases and J dropped 7; count of bases not matched to a gene: 7. Written as DNA, the CDR3 is TGTGCCAGCAGTGCCCCCGGGACAGGGGCTGAAAAACTGTTTTTT. It codes for CASSAPGTGAEKLFF.

V and J are TRBV5-1 and TRBJ2-7; TRBD1 agrees at 8 bases. Trimming cost V 0 bases and J 3 bases; bases outside gene matches: 11. The germline V gene encodes CDR1 SGHRS and CDR2 YFSETQ. The CDR3 runs 17 residues. Written as DNA, the CDR3 is TGCGCCAGCAGCTTGGCCCAAAGGACAGGGAATCTCTACGAGCAGTACTTC. It yields the protein CASSLAQRTGNLYEQYF.

This clonotype was observed at least ten times. The rearrangement links TRBV5-6 to TRBJ2-5; D is uncertain. V shed 4 bases and J shed 5 bases, with 15 bases lying between them. The CDR3 is 14 amino acids. Germline values: CDR1 SGHDT, CDR2 YYEEEE. CDR3 bases: TGTGCCAGCAGCCTGAATTTTGGATGGGAGACCCAGTACTTC. Encoded protein: CASSLNFGWETQYF.

The chain couples TRBV6-1 to TRBJ2-2; 10 bases agree with TRBD1. J gave up 4 bases and V 6 bases, and 8 bases lay outside the gene matches. Germline V gene lookup returns CDR1 MNHNS and CDR2 SASEGT. This CDR3 spans 16 amino acids. CDR3 amino acids: CASRDRDRGFTGELFF. The CDR3 coding sequence is TGTGCCAGCAGAGACCGGGACAGGGGCTTCACCGGGGAGCTGTTTTTT.

This clonotype was counted only a few times. The CDR3 loop is CSVEVGRGETQYF. The CDR3 nucleotides read TGCAGCGTTGAAGTAGGCAGGGGAGAGACCCAGTACTTC. This chain joins TRBV29-1 and TRBJ2-5, with D possibly being TRBD1 (6 bases). Trimming shortened V by 1 base and J by 4 bases, and 10 bases separated the two germline ends. CDR1 is SQVTM, CDR2 ANQGSEA, per germline. The CDR3 runs 13 residues.

The chain links TRBV4-3 to TRBJ2-5; D gene unclear. V was pared by 2 bases and J by 5 bases, with 15 bases between. The CDR3 consists of 15 residues. Per germline, CDR1 LGHNA and CDR2 YSLEER. DNA of the CDR3: TGCGCCAGCAGCCAAAACCCCCAGGAAGGGGAGACCCAGTACTTC. Translated: CASSQNPQEGETQYF.

CDR3 in DNA: TGTGCCAGCAGTTATGCGGGGGCGGGAGCTTTCTTT. It specifies CASSYAGAGAFF. J is TRBJ1-1 and V is TRBV12-3 or TRBV12-4; the D gene is possibly TRBD1 (6 bases). The CDR3 has 12 amino acids. The V end was cut by 4 bases, the J end by 10 bases, with 13 bases between.

This clonotype has a single count. V usage is TRBV4-2 and J usage is TRBJ2-2; D remains unclear. Trimming pared 0 bases from V and 4 bases from J, leaving 6 bases between. Germline lookup yields CDR1 LGHNA and CDR2 YNFKEQ. The CDR3 length is 14 residues. CDR3 amino acids: CASSQEGRTGELFF. CDR3 bases: TGTGCCAGCAGCCAAGAAGGCCGCACCGGGGAGCTGTTTTTT.

The chain is built from TRBV3-1 and TRBJ2-1, with no clear D. The CDR3 extends over 13 amino acids. Trimming removed 5 bases at V and 8 bases at J, with 13 bases between. The germline V gene encodes CDR1 LGHDT and CDR2 YNNKEL (reference sequence). CDR3 nucleotide sequence: TGTGCCAGCAGCTATGGCGTAATCCATGAGCAGTTCTTC. It specifies CASSYGVIHEQFF.

This clonotype has more than one count but fewer than ten. V and J are TRBV12-3 or TRBV12-4 and TRBJ2-7; no clear D gene. This CDR3 has 13 residues. Trimming stripped 3 bases from V and 0 bases from J, with 6 bases between. The CDR3 spells CASSLDVSYEQYF. The CDR3 DNA is TGTGCCAGCAGTTTGGACGTCTCCTACGAGCAGTACTTC.

This clonotype was detected only a few times. The chain recombines TRBV27 with TRBJ2-7; 7 bases map to TRBD2. Unmatched junction bases numbered 3, after V lost 4 bases and J lost 0 bases. This CDR3 spans 14 amino acids. The germline gives CDR1 MNHEY, CDR2 SMNVEV (reference sequence). The CDR3 nucleotides are TGTGCCAGCAGTTGGGGGGGGAGCTCCTACGAGCAGTACTTC. Its translation is CASSWGGSSYEQYF.

This clonotype was detected only a few times. The chain links TRBV28 to TRBJ2-7; 8 positions match TRBD2. The CDR3 consists of 16 residues. The trim removed 5 bases at V and 2 bases at J, leaving 11 bases unmatched. Germline-derived CDR1 and CDR2 are MDHEN and SYDVKM. The CDR3 sequence: CASSPGGAGIPYEQYF. For the CDR3, the DNA is TGTGCCAGCAGTCCGGGAGGGGCAGGCATCCCCTACGAGCAGTACTTC.

This clonotype has just a few counts. The rearrangement links TRBV28 to TRBJ1-1; D is perhaps TRBD1 (5 bases). Germline V CDR1 and CDR2: MDHEN, SYDVKM. V was cut by 3 bases and J by 6 bases, with 14 bases left in between. The CDR3 has 14 amino acids. CDR3 coding DNA: TGTGCCAGCAGTTTTGGGGGGGGAAGATCTGAAGCTTTCTTT. Residues: CASSFGGGRSEAFF.

V gene TRBV10-3 combines with J gene TRBJ2-7, with a possible D match to TRBD1 (6 bases). With 6 bases removed from V and 0 bases from J, the gap between germline ends came to 15 bases. The CDR3 is made up of 15 amino acids. Per germline, CDR1 ENHRY and CDR2 SYGVKD. The CDR3 nucleotides read TGTGCCATCAGGGCTACAGGGCTGAGCTCCTACGAGCAGTACTTC. This translates into CAIRATGLSSYEQYF.

The table lists this clonotype with a few counts. The rearrangement uses TRBV2 and TRBJ2-3; 8 positions match TRBD2. CDR3 length equals 14 residues. With V trimmed by 6 bases and J by 2 bases, 4 bases remained unmatched. Germline V CDR1 and CDR2: SNHLY, FYNNEI. CDR3 amino acids: CASRLRGVTDTQYF. In DNA form, the CDR3 reads TGTGCCAGCAGACTGCGGGGGGTCACAGATACGCAGTATTTT.

This clonotype was seen more than once but under ten times. The V call is TRBV12-3 or TRBV12-4, the J call TRBJ2-2; a weak D match, TRBD1 (7 bases). This CDR3 has 15 amino acids. Trimming took off 6 bases at V and 7 bases at J, with 18 bases between the two ends. The CDR3: CASSRQRGRGGELFF. DNA of the CDR3: TGTGCCAGCAGCCGACAAAGGGGGCGGGGCGGGGAGCTGTTTTTT.

A few counts support this clonotype. V gene TRBV7-9 combines with J gene TRBJ2-1, with D maybe TRBD2 (6 bases). Germline lookup yields CDR1 SEHNR and CDR2 FQNEAQ (reference sequence). The CDR3 is 16 amino acids. With 8 bases removed from V and 2 bases from J, the gap between germline ends came to 19 bases. Here the CDR3 DNA reads TGTGCCAGCCCGCTATCGGAGGGCCCCCCCTACAATGAGCAGTTCTTC. Translating it yields CASPLSEGPPYNEQFF.

The genes are TRBV5-5 and TRBJ1-5; 9 bases align to TRBD1. The CDR3 contains 17 residues. J gave up 6 bases and V 5 bases, and 15 bases lay outside the gene matches. Germline V CDR1 and CDR2: SGHKS, YYEKEE (reference sequence). In DNA form, the CDR3 reads TGTGCCAGCAGACACGGGGCCATAACAGGGGGCTCTCAGCCCCAGCATTTT. Amino acid sequence: CASRHGAITGGSQPQHF.

This sequence joins TRBV11-2 and TRBJ2-7; weak D call: TRBD1 (6 bases). This CDR3 is 15 amino acids long. Per the germline V gene, CDR1 is SGHAT and CDR2 is FQNNGV. Deletions cut 0 bases from V and 4 bases from J, with 13 bases between. As DNA, the CDR3 is TGTGCCAGCAGCTTAGACGGACAGTGGGGTTACGAGCAGTACTTC. Translated, it gives CASSLDGQWGYEQYF.